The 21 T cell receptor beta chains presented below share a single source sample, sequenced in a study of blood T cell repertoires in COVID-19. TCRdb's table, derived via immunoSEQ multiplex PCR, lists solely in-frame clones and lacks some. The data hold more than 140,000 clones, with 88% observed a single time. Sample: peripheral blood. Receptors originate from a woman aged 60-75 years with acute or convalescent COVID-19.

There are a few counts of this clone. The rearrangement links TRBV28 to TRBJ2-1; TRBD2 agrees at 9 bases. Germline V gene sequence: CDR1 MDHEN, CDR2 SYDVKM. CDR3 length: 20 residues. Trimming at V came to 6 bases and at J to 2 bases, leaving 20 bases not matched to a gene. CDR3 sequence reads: CASSKLGGSGSLSTYNEQFF. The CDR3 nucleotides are TGTGCCAGCAGCAAACTTGGGGGTAGCGGGAGCTTATCCACCTACAATGAGCAGTTCTTC.

The CDR3 DNA reads as TGTGCCAGTAGTATAGAGACTGGTTCACCCCTCCACTTT. This sequence encodes CASSIETGSPLHF. The J gene is TRBJ1-6, the V gene TRBV19; unclear D gene. The CDR3 has 13 residues. Germline assignment: CDR1 LNHDA and CDR2 SQIVND (reference sequence). V was pared by 0 bases and J by 9 bases, with 6 bases between.

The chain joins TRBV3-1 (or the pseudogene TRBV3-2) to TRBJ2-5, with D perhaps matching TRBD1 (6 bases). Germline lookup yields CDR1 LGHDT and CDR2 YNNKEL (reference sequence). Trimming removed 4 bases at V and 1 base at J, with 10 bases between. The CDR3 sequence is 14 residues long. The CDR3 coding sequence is TGTGCCAGCAGCCCGATGGACAGCCAAGAGACCCAGTACTTC. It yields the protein CASSPMDSQETQYF.

The CDR3 DNA follows: TGTGCCAGCAGTGAAAGGAACAGACCCACTGAAGCTTTCTTT. Residues: CASSERNRPTEAFF. The chain links TRBV6-1 to TRBJ1-1; no firm D call. Trimming stripped 2 bases from V and 4 bases from J, with 11 bases between. From germline, CDR1 is MNHNS and CDR2 SASEGT. The CDR3 covers 14 residues.

The CDR3 DNA is TGTGCCAGTAGTATAACGCAGGGCACTGGGGCTTTCTTT. Its protein product is CASSITQGTGAFF. The chain uses TRBV19 and TRBJ1-1; D is possibly TRBD1 (5 bases). V was pared by 2 bases and J by 11 bases, with 15 bases between. The CDR3 length is 13 residues. The V gene's germline CDR1 is LNHDA and CDR2 SQIVND (reference sequence).

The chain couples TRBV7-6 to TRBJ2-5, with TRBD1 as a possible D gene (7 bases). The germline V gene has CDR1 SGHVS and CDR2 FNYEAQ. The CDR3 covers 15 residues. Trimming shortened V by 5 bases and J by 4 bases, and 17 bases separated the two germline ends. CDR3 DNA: TGTGCCAGCAGCGGGTTGGGGCAGGGGGGAGAGACCCAGTACTTC. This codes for CASSGLGQGGETQYF.

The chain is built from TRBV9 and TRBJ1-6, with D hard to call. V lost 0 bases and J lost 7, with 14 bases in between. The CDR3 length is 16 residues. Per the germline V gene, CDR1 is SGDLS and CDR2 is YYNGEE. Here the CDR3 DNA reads TGTGCCAGCAGCGTAGGCCCATCTCCGGGGAATTCACCCCTCCACTTT. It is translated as CASSVGPSPGNSPLHF.

The CDR3 reads CASSQQPGQVYEQYF. The CDR3 coding sequence is TGTGCCAGCAGCCAACAACCGGGACAAGTCTACGAGCAGTACTTC. This chain links TRBV3-1 (or the pseudogene TRBV3-2) with TRBJ2-7, with D possibly matching TRBD1 (6 bases). V was trimmed by 2 bases and J by 3 bases, leaving 14 bases between them. Germline CDR1 LGHDT, CDR2 YNNKEL (reference sequence). This CDR3 has 15 residues.

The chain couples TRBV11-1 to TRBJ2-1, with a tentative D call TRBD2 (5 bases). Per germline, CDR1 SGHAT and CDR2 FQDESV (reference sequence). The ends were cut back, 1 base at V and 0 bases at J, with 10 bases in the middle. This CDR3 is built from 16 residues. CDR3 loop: CASSLGVGSSYNEQFF. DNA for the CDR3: TGTGCCAGCAGCTTAGGGGTTGGGAGCTCCTACAATGAGCAGTTCTTC.

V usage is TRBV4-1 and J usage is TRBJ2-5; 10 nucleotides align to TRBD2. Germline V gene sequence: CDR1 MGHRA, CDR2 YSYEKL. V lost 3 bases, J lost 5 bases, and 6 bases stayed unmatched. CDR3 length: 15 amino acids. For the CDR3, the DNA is TGCGCCAGCAGCCAGATCGGGACTAGCGCGGAGACCCAGTACTTC. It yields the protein CASSQIGTSAETQYF.

DNA of the CDR3: TGTGCCAGCAGCCCAACCACAGGAAACTATGGCTACACCTTC. It is translated as CASSPTTGNYGYTF. This chain joins TRBV7-3 and TRBJ1-2; D might be TRBD1 (5 bases). The CDR3 covers 14 residues. Germline V lookup: CDR1 SGHTA, CDR2 FQGTGA. V was pared by 5 bases and J by 2 bases, with 12 bases between.

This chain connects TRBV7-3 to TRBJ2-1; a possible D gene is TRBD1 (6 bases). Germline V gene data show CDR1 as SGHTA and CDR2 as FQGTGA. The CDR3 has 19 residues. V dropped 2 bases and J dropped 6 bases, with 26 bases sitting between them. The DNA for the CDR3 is TGTGCCAGCAGCTTACCCGGGTCTCTAGGGGGTCGCAACCCCAATGAGCAGTTCTTC. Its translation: CASSLPGSLGGRNPNEQFF.

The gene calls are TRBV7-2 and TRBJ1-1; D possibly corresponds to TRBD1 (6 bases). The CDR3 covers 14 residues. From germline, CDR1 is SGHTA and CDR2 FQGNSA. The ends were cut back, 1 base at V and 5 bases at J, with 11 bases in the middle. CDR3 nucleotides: TGTGCCAGCAGCTTAGGGGGGCGCAGAACTGAAGCTTTCTTT. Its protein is CASSLGGRRTEAFF.

CDR3 bases: TGTGCCAGCAGCCAGAGCCAAGGAGGGGCGGATCAGCCCCAGCATTTT. This sequence encodes CASSQSQGGADQPQHF. V is TRBV3-1 (or the pseudogene TRBV3-2) and J is TRBJ1-5; TRBD1 is a possible D gene (5 bases). The V end lost 3 bases, the J end lost 5 bases, and 17 bases lay between the germline ends. The CDR3 consists of 16 residues. Germline values: CDR1 LGHDT, CDR2 YNNKEL (reference sequence).

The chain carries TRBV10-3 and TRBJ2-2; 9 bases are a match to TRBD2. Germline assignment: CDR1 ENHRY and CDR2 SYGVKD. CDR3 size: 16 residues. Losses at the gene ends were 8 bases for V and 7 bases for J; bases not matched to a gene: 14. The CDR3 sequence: CAIRGGAGGPSGELFF. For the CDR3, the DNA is TGTGCCATCCGCGGGGGCGCGGGGGGGCCCAGCGGGGAGCTGTTTTTT.

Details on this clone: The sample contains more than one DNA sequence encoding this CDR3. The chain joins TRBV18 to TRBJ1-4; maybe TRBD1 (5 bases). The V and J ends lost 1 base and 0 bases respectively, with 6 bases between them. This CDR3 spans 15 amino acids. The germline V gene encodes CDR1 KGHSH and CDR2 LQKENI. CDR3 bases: TGTGCCAGCTCACCACGGGGGGCAACTAATGAAAAACTGTTTTTT. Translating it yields CASSPRGATNEKLFF.

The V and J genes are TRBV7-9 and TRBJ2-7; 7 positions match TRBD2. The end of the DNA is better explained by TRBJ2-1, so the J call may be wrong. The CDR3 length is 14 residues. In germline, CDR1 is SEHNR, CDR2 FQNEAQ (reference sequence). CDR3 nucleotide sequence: TGTGCCAGCCGCGCGGGAGTCCCATACAATGAGCAGTTCTTC. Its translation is CASRAGVPYNEQFF.

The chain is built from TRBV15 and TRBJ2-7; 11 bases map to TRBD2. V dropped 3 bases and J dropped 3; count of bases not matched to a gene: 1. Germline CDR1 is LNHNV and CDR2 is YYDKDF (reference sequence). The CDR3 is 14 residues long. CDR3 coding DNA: TGTGCCACCAGCAGGACTAGCGGGGTCTACGAGCAGTACTTC. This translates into CATSRTSGVYEQYF.

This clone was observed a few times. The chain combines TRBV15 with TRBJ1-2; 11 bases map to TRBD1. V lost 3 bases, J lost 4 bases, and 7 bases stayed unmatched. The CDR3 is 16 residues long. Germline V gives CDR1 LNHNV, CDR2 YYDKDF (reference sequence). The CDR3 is CATSRSPGTGGYGYTF. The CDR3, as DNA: TGTGCCACCAGCAGGAGTCCCGGGACAGGGGGCTATGGCTACACCTTC.

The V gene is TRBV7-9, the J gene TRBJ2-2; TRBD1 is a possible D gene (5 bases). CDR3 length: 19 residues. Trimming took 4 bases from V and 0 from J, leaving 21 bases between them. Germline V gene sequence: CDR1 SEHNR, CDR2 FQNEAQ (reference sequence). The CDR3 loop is CASSSRRGSQATNTGELFF. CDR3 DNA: TGTGCCAGCAGCTCGAGACGTGGATCACAGGCAACGAACACCGGGGAGCTGTTTTTT. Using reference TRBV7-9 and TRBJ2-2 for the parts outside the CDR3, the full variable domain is DTGVSQNPRHKITKRGQNVTFRCDPISEHNRLYWYRQTLGQGPEFLTYFQNEAQLEKSRLLSDRFSAERPKGSFSTLEIQRTEQGDSAMYLCASSSRRGSQATNTGELFFGEGSRLTVL.

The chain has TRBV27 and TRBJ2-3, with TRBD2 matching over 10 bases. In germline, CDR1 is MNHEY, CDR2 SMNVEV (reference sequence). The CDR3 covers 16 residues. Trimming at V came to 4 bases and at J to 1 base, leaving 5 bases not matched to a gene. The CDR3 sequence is CASSSSAGGGTDTQYF. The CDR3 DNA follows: TGTGCCAGCAGTTCCTCAGCGGGGGGGGGCACAGATACGCAGTATTTT.